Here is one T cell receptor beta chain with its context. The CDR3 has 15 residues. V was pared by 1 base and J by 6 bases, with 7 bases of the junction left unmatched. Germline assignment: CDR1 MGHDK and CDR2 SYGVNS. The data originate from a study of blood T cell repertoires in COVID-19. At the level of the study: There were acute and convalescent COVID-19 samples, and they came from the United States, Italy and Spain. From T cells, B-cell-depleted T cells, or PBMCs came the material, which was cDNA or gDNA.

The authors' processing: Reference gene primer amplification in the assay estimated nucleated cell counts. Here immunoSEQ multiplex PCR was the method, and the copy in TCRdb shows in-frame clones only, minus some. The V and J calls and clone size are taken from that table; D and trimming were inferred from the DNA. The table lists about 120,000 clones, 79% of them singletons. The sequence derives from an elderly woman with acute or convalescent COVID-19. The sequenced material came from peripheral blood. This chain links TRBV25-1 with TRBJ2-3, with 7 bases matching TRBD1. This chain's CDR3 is CASSELDRPADTQYF. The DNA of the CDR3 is TGTGCCAGCAGTGAATTGGACAGGCCCGCGGATACGCAGTATTTT.